These 32 T cell receptor beta chains were sequenced from one sample in a study of OX40 agonist ivuxolimab in advanced cancers. Sequencing was performed with immunoSEQ multiplex PCR; in TCRdb, only in-frame clones are kept and a portion is missing. Among around 26,000 clones listed, roughly 87% were seen once. Sequencing used CD4+ or CD8+ T cells sorted from blood, obtained in a trial of the OX40 agonist ivuxolimab. Receptor source: an adult with an advanced solid tumor such as melanoma, head and neck, liver or kidney cancer.

The genes are TRBV2 and TRBJ2-4; D call uncertain. Trimming left V 4 bases short and J 0 bases short, with 19 bases between. This CDR3 is 18 amino acids long. Germline V CDR1 and CDR2: SNHLY, FYNNEI. The DNA of the CDR3 is TGTGCCAGCAGTGCCGGGCTCACAGACCATCTAGCCAAAAACATTCAGTACTTC. Its translation: CASSAGLTDHLAKNIQYF.

This clone has more than one count but fewer than ten. This rearrangement joins TRBV29-1 to TRBJ1-2; 8 bases agree with TRBD1. The CDR3 has 13 residues. CDR1 is SQVTM and CDR2 is ANQGSEA in the germline V gene. V lost 7 bases to trimming and J lost 6 bases; unmatched junction nucleotides: 10. The CDR3 spells CSAWTGTVNGYTF. The CDR3 DNA sequence: TGCAGCGCCTGGACAGGGACAGTTAATGGCTACACCTTC.

The chain employs TRBV28 and TRBJ1-2, with unresolved D. The germline CDR1 and CDR2 sequences are MDHEN and SYDVKM. This CDR3 has 13 residues. Trimming shortened V by 1 base and J by 5 bases, and 8 bases separated the two germline ends. CDR3 region: CASSLFLLYGYTF. The CDR3 DNA is TGTGCCAGCAGTTTATTCCTCCTTTATGGCTACACCTTC.

This sequence joins TRBV6-5 and TRBJ2-7; D perhaps matches TRBD1 (6 bases). This CDR3 comprises 15 residues. The V end was cut by 8 bases, the J end by 2 bases, with 19 bases between. The germline CDR1 and CDR2 sequences are MNHEY and SVGAGI. The CDR3 nucleotides read TGTGCCAGCCACCCCGACCGGGACACCACCTACGAGCAGTACTTC. It yields the protein CASHPDRDTTYEQYF.

This chain joins TRBV5-1 and TRBJ1-6; possibly TRBD1 for D (6 bases). Germline CDR1 is SGHRS and CDR2 is YFSETQ. Trimming removed 0 bases from V and 1 base from J, with 8 bases in between. This CDR3 comprises 16 residues. This CDR3 reads CASSLGGQSYNSPLHF. In DNA, the CDR3 is TGCGCCAGCAGCTTGGGCGGACAGTCCTATAATTCACCCCTCCACTTT.

This sequence joins TRBV27 and TRBJ2-3; 11 bases line up with TRBD2. Germline loops: CDR1 MNHEY, CDR2 SMNVEV (reference sequence). The CDR3 runs 17 residues. V shed 5 bases, J shed 3 bases, and the junction held 10 bases outside the gene matches. The CDR3 region is CASSQTPLAGVTDTQYF. CDR3 in DNA: TGTGCCAGCAGTCAAACCCCACTAGCGGGAGTAACAGATACGCAGTATTTT.

The V and J genes are TRBV6-1 and TRBJ1-5, with D tentatively TRBD1 (6 bases). CDR1 and CDR2 from the germline V gene are MNHNS and SASEGT. The CDR3 has 15 residues. Trimming cost V 6 bases and J 5 bases, with 17 bases left between them. DNA for the CDR3: TGTGCCAGCAGCCCCAGGGACACGGGGGATCAGCCCCAGCATTTT. It is translated as CASSPRDTGDQPQHF.

V usage is TRBV18 and J usage is TRBJ1-3, with D possibly matching TRBD1 (5 bases). The V and J ends lost 6 bases and 4 bases respectively, with 16 bases between them. This CDR3 region has 15 residues. CDR1 KGHSH and CDR2 LQKENI come from the germline V gene. Here the CDR3 reads CASSLDSGRGNTIYF. CDR3 sequence (DNA): TGTGCCAGCTCGCTTGACAGCGGCCGAGGAAACACCATATATTTT.

A remark on this clone: One base separates it from a far larger clone, so it is likely a read error. This chain uses TRBV2 with TRBJ2-3; D remains ambiguous. The CDR3 sequence is 11 residues long. The V end lost 3 bases, the J end lost 2 bases, and 0 bases lay between the germline ends. Germline V lookup: CDR1 SNHLY, CDR2 FYNNEI. The CDR3 loop is CASSDTDTQYF. CDR3 in DNA: TGTGCCAGCAGTGACACAGATACGCAGTATTTT.

This chain links TRBV4-1 with TRBJ1-1; 7 nucleotides line up with TRBD1. The CDR3 has 17 amino acids. The V segment lost 6 bases and the J segment 0 bases; nucleotides outside the gene matches: 13. CDR1 and CDR2 from the germline V gene are MGHRA and YSYEKL. The CDR3 protein is CASSFRRQGGLNTEAFF. The CDR3 DNA follows: TGCGCCAGCAGTTTTCGCCGACAGGGCGGCCTGAACACTGAAGCTTTCTTT.

The V and J genes are TRBV9 and TRBJ2-2; D unclear. The CDR3 contains 12 residues. CDR1 and CDR2 (germline): SGDLS, YYNGEE. Trimming cost V 1 base and J 2 bases, with 0 bases left between them. CDR3 in DNA: TGTGCCAGCAGCGTAAACACCGGGGAGCTGTTTTTT. It encodes CASSVNTGELFF.

The chain's CDR3 is CASSFGQLLYGYTF. CDR3 DNA sequence: TGTGCCAGCAGTTTCGGACAGCTTTTATACGGCTACACCTTC. The chain uses TRBV6-5 and TRBJ1-2; D is perhaps TRBD1 (6 bases). V lost 4 bases and J 8 bases, leaving 17 bases between the germline ends. In germline, CDR1 is MNHEY, CDR2 SVGAGI. CDR3 length: 14 residues.

This chain connects TRBV6-6 to TRBJ1-1, with D perhaps TRBD1 (6 bases). CDR3 length: 15 amino acids. The V end was cut by 7 bases, the J end by 2 bases, with 17 bases between. Germline assignment: CDR1 MNHNY and CDR2 SVGAGI (reference sequence). CDR3 amino acids: CASTPPGGANTEAFF. The CDR3 bases are TGTGCCAGCACCCCACCCGGGGGGGCTAACACTGAAGCTTTCTTT.

This clone was seen a few times. The CDR3 here is CASSESIGFPAAFF. The CDR3 DNA follows: TGCGCCAGCAGTGAGTCGATCGGCTTCCCGGCGGCTTTCTTT. The V gene is TRBV10-1, the J gene TRBJ1-1, with unresolved D. The V and J ends lost 0 bases and 11 bases respectively, with 16 bases between them. This CDR3 has 14 amino acids. Germline values: CDR1 WNHNN, CDR2 SYGVQD (reference sequence).

The V call is TRBV7-9, the J call TRBJ1-4; D is unclear. Germline V lookup: CDR1 SEHNR, CDR2 FQNEAQ (reference sequence). Trimming pared 0 bases from V and 3 bases from J, leaving 14 bases between. The CDR3 runs to 17 residues. The CDR3 bases are TGTGCCAGCAGCTTAGCGGGTAGAGGGTATCCTAATGAAAAACTGTTTTTT. Protein: CASSLAGRGYPNEKLFF.

The chain joins TRBV7-2 to TRBJ2-3; D possibly matches TRBD1 or TRBD2 (5 bases each). There are 14 residues in the CDR3. V was clipped by 3 bases and J by 4 bases, with 11 bases between them. Germline CDR1 is SGHTA and CDR2 is FQGNSA. CDR3 region: CASSFAGGSDTQYF. The CDR3 DNA reads as TGTGCCAGCAGCTTTGCTGGGGGATCAGATACGCAGTATTTT.

This rearrangement joins TRBV11-2 to TRBJ2-7; 9 nucleotides align to TRBD2. CDR3 size: 15 residues. The V gene's germline CDR1 is SGHAT and CDR2 FQNNGV. The V segment lost 0 bases and the J segment 2 bases; nucleotides outside the gene matches: 2. CDR3 nucleotides: TGTGCCAGCAGCTTAGATGCGGGGGGGACCTACGAGCAGTACTTC. Amino acid sequence: CASSLDAGGTYEQYF.

This clone was detected once. The chain recombines TRBV6-4 with TRBJ2-3; 12 bases line up with TRBD2. The CDR3 contains 14 residues. V shed 5 bases and J 6 bases; nucleotides not matched to a gene: 3. Germline values: CDR1 MRHNA, CDR2 SNTAGT. CDR3 protein: CASSTSGGSDTQYF. CDR3 sequence (DNA): TGTGCCAGCAGTACTAGCGGGGGGTCGGATACGCAGTATTTT.

This chain links TRBV4-1 with TRBJ2-3; 8 bases line up with TRBD2. Germline values: CDR1 MGHRA, CDR2 YSYEKL. The CDR3 is 19 residues long. The trim removed 3 bases at V and 2 bases at J, leaving 16 bases unmatched. CDR3 sequence (DNA): TGCGCCAGCAGCCACCCCTTAGTCGCCGGGGGGGCCCCCACAGATACGCAGTATTTT. Its protein product is CASSHPLVAGGAPTDTQYF.

The gene calls are TRBV11-2 and TRBJ1-1; unclear D gene. V lost 5 bases and J 1 base, leaving 11 bases between the germline ends. CDR1 SGHAT and CDR2 FQNNGV come from the germline V gene. The CDR3 runs 14 residues. This chain's CDR3 is CASSVGLANTEAFF. In nucleotides, the CDR3 is TGTGCCAGCAGCGTCGGACTGGCGAACACTGAAGCTTTCTTT. The full variable domain, completed using reference TRBV11-2 and TRBJ1-1, is EAGVAQSPRYKIIEKRQSVAFWCNPISGHATLYWYQQILGQGPKLLIQFQNNGVVDDSQLPKDRFSAERLKGVDSTLKIQPAKLEDSAVYLCASSVGLANTEAFFGQGTRLTVV.

This rearrangement joins TRBV27 to TRBJ2-2, with TRBD1 identical over 7 bases. J was trimmed by 7 bases and V by 5 bases; bases with no gene match: 7. Germline CDR1 and CDR2: MNHEY and SMNVEV (reference sequence). The CDR3 runs to 14 residues. The CDR3 protein is CASSLGTVGGELFF. The CDR3 bases are TGTGCCAGCAGTCTCGGGACAGTCGGCGGGGAGCTGTTTTTT.

The chain is built from TRBV11-2 and TRBJ1-3; tentatively, D is TRBD1 (5 bases). Germline CDR1 and CDR2: SGHAT and FQNNGV. Trimming stripped 3 bases from V and 0 bases from J, with 12 bases between. This CDR3 spans 16 amino acids. The CDR3 reads CASSFSRDPSGNTIYF. The CDR3 region has the DNA TGTGCCAGCAGCTTCTCCAGGGACCCCTCTGGAAACACCATATATTTT.

The chain links TRBV5-6 to TRBJ2-7; D perhaps matches TRBD2 (6 bases). The germline gives CDR1 SGHDT, CDR2 YYEEEE. CDR3 length: 14 amino acids. Trimming cost V 4 bases and J 2 bases, with 13 bases left between them. DNA for the CDR3: TGTGCCAGCAGCCTCGGAGGGGTTGCCTACGAGCAGTACTTC. The encoded protein is CASSLGGVAYEQYF.

The genes are TRBV4-1 and TRBJ2-5; the D is unclear. Looked up from germline, CDR1 is MGHRA and CDR2 is YSYEKL. The V end was cut by 4 bases, the J end by 2 bases, with 11 bases between. CDR3 length: 14 amino acids. CDR3 DNA sequence: TGCGCCAGCAGCCCGGACGGCGGTCAAGAGACCCAGTACTTC. Its protein product is CASSPDGGQETQYF.

V gene TRBV14 combines with J gene TRBJ1-1, with D possibly matching TRBD1 (5 bases). The CDR3 loop spans 13 amino acids. CDR1 is SGHDN, CDR2 FVKESK, per germline. V was trimmed by 3 bases and J by 5 bases, leaving 10 bases between them. The CDR3 DNA sequence: TGTGCCAGCAGCCACGACCGGGGGACTGAAGCTTTCTTT. Translation: CASSHDRGTEAFF.

J is TRBJ1-1 and V is TRBV9, with D uncertain. Trimming removed 3 bases at V and 5 bases at J, with 14 bases between. CDR1 and CDR2 (germline): SGDLS, YYNGEE. CDR3 length: 14 residues. CDR3 region: CASSGTSGGTEAFF. In DNA, the CDR3 is TGTGCCAGCAGCGGAACGAGTGGAGGGACTGAAGCTTTCTTT.

The chain joins TRBV6-1 to TRBJ2-7; D is unclear. Trimming took 2 bases from V and 1 from J, leaving 6 bases between them. Germline CDR1 reads MNHNS; CDR2 reads SASEGT. This CDR3 spans 13 amino acids. DNA for the CDR3: TGTGCCAGCAGTGAAATAGATTCCTACGAGCAGTACTTC. Translation: CASSEIDSYEQYF.

This clone was recorded once. The rearrangement links TRBV2 to TRBJ2-1; D is unclear. The CDR3 runs 12 residues. V was cut by 7 bases and J by 8 bases, with 12 bases left in between. The germline gives CDR1 SNHLY, CDR2 FYNNEI. CDR3 nucleotides: TGTGCCAGCATTCCGACCTGGGATGAGCAGTTCTTC. It translates to CASIPTWDEQFF.

The CDR3 spells CASRMGQGPSGNTIYF. Here the CDR3 DNA reads TGTGCCAGCAGAATGGGACAGGGACCATCTGGAAACACCATATATTTT. The V call is TRBV28, the J call TRBJ1-3, with TRBD1 matching over 9 bases. After removal of 6 bases from V and 1 base from J, the junction contained 7 bases not matched to a gene. From germline, CDR1 is MDHEN and CDR2 SYDVKM. The CDR3 spans 16 residues.

As concerns this clone: At one end the junction does not follow the germline gene, possibly because of a read error. The chain uses TRBV4-1 and TRBJ1-2; D is possibly TRBD1 (5 bases). The CDR3 is 19 residues long. Looked up from germline, CDR1 is MGHRA and CDR2 is YSYEKL. This CDR3 is CASRQVAFGGTAANYGYTF. As DNA, the CDR3 is TGCGCCAGCAGGCAAGTCGCCTTTGGGGGGACGGCGGCTAACTATGGCTACACCTTC.

The V gene is TRBV9, the J gene TRBJ1-5; D may be TRBD1 (6 bases). Trimming removed 3 bases from V and 7 bases from J, with 14 bases in between. Germline-derived CDR1 and CDR2 are SGDLS and YYNGEE. This CDR3 has 14 amino acids. The CDR3 bases are TGTGCCAGCAGCGGGGGGGCCCCGGGACAGCCCCAGCATTTT. The encoded protein is CASSGGAPGQPQHF. Using reference TRBV9 and TRBJ1-5 for the parts outside the CDR3, the full variable domain is DSGVTQTPKHLITATGQRVTLRCSPRSGDLSVYWYQQSLDQGLQFLIQYYNGEERAKGNILERFSAQQFPDLHSELNLSSLELGDSALYFCASSGGAPGQPQHFGDGTRLSIL.

Judged by abundance, this clone is medium-sized (0.01 to 0.1%). This chain connects TRBV6-6 to TRBJ2-2; D not resolved. CDR1 MNHNY and CDR2 SVGAGI come from the germline V gene (reference sequence). V was pared by 4 bases and J by 6 bases, with 6 bases between. This CDR3 comprises 12 residues. The CDR3 sequence: CASSFKAGELFF. In DNA form, the CDR3 reads TGTGCCAGCAGTTTTAAGGCCGGGGAGCTGTTTTTT.